These T cell receptor beta chains were read from a single sample in a study of T cell responses to AZD1222 COVID-19 vaccine. Using immunoSEQ multiplex PCR, the repertoire was profiled, and TCRdb retains in-frame clones only, with some absent. In the table there are approximately 85,000 clones, 85% to 90% of which are singletons. The material sequenced was peripheral blood, taken on day 0 of AZD1222 vaccination. The receptors come from an adult in good health. CDR3s include the opening cysteine and the closing phenylalanine or tryptophan. Each record gives: V gene, D gene, clone size, J gene, CDR3 protein, CDR3 DNA. The D gene is left open where the match is weak. Not all rows give a size; the values are once, few, many and, for expanded clones, a class.

TRBV11-3	NA	once	TRBJ2-3	CASSLQFTDTQYF	TGTGCCAGCAGCTTACAGTTCACAGATACGCAGTATTTT
TRBV19	NA	once	TRBJ1-3	CASGGPRTSGNTIYF	TGTGCCAGTGGAGGACCGAGGACCTCTGGAAACACCATATATTTT
TRBV4-1	TRBD1	NA	TRBJ1-6	CASSNWDRGSSNSPLHF	TGCGCCAGCAGCAACTGGGACAGGGGGTCTTCGAATTCACCCCTCCACTTT
TRBV27	NA	once	TRBJ2-3	CASGKRTDTQYF	TGTGCCAGCGGAAAGCGCACAGATACGCAGTATTTT
TRBV9	NA	NA	TRBJ1-5	CASSKDVGNQPQHF	TGTGCCAGCAGCAAGGACGTAGGGAATCAGCCCCAGCATTTT
TRBV5-1	TRBD1	NA	TRBJ2-7	CASSASRDSPWEQYF	TGCGCCAGCAGCGCTTCCCGGGACAGCCCGTGGGAGCAGTACTTC
TRBV7-9	NA	NA	TRBJ2-2	CASSPANTGELFF	TGTGCCAGCAGCCCAGCGAACACCGGGGAGCTGTTTTTT
TRBV19	TRBD1	NA	TRBJ2-7	CASSWGTGAYEQYF	TGTGCCAGTAGCTGGGGGACAGGGGCGTACGAGCAGTACTTC
TRBV28	TRBD1	NA	TRBJ1-2	CASSFREGANYGYTF	TGTGCCAGCAGTTTTAGGGAGGGGGCCAACTATGGCTACACCTTC
TRBV5-1	TRBD2	NA	TRBJ2-3	CASSWTRSSTDTQYF	TGCGCCAGCAGCTGGACTAGGTCTAGCACAGATACGCAGTATTTT
TRBV10-2	TRBD2	NA	TRBJ2-5	CASSPGLAGEGTQYF	TGCGCCAGCAGTCCGGGACTAGCGGGAGAGGGGACCCAGTACTTC
TRBV18	NA	NA	TRBJ2-2	CASSPPIKGNTGELFF	TGTGCCAGCTCACCACCGATTAAGGGAAACACCGGGGAGCTGTTTTTT
TRBV10-3	TRBD1	NA	TRBJ1-5	CAISVDRGNQPQHF	TGTGCCATCAGTGTTGACAGGGGCAATCAGCCCCAGCATTTT
TRBV29-1	NA	NA	TRBJ1-1	CSVGNTEAFF	TGCAGCGTTGGCAACACTGAAGCTTTCTTT
TRBV7-3	TRBD2	NA	TRBJ2-5	CASSLNGGAGQETQYF	TGTGCCAGCAGCTTAAACGGGGGGGCCGGTCAAGAGACCCAGTACTTC
TRBV18	TRBD2	NA	TRBJ2-7	CASSPLAGGYSYEQYF	TGTGCCAGCTCACCCCTAGCGGGAGGGTACTCATACGAGCAGTACTTC
TRBV5-1	TRBD2	NA	TRBJ2-3	CASSLKSPGTTSSSTDTQYF	TGCGCCAGCAGCTTAAAATCGCCGGGGACTACCTCTTCTAGCACAGATACGCAGTATTTT
TRBV5-1	TRBD1	NA	TRBJ2-6	CASRPYPQGAPGANVLTF	TGCGCCAGCAGGCCATACCCCCAGGGGGCGCCTGGGGCCAACGTCCTGACTTTC
TRBV5-1	NA	NA	TRBJ2-5	CASSLSASVSETQYF	TGCGCCAGCAGCTTGAGCGCTAGCGTCTCGGAGACCCAGTACTTC
TRBV12-3/TRBV12-4	NA	once	TRBJ2-7	CASSFSYEQYF	TGTGCCAGCAGTTTCTCCTACGAGCAGTACTTC
TRBV3-1/TRBV3-2	NA	NA	TRBJ2-4	CASSPEGGLAKNIQYF	TGTGCCAGCAGCCCCGAGGGGGGACTAGCCAAAAACATTCAGTACTTC